This T cell receptor (beta chain) was recorded in a study of T cells of healthy individuals. V was pared by 6 bases and J by 5 bases, with 6 bases of the junction left unmatched. CDR3 size: 14 residues. TCRdb analysed the 5' RACE reads with MiXCR anew, one entry per CDR3 protein. This table has tens of thousands of distinct CDR3 sequences, 14% to 15% appearing once. The J gene is TRBJ2-5, the V gene TRBV12-3 or TRBV12-4, with TRBD1 matching 10 bases. This receptor was identified in a human donor in good health. The CDR3 coding sequence is TGTGCCAGCAGACCGGGACAGGGGCTGGAGACCCAGTACTTC. This translates into CASRPGQGLETQYF.